One and the same sample provided the 28 T cell receptor beta chains below, sequenced in a study of blood T cells in healthy people across ages. Primers used in a second PCR of roughly 6 to 11 cycles were a sample-barcoded 5' primer and a J-beta primer mix. A single record per CDR3 protein comes from TCRdb applying MiXCR to the 5' RACE reads. Here the sample spans about 640,000 distinct CDR3 sequences, around 54% being singletons. The sequencing input was blood. Source of these receptors: a man between 60 and 75 years old in good health.

The chain's CDR3 is CASSWDRVVNNEQFF. In DNA, the CDR3 is TGTGCCAGCAGTTGGGACAGGGTGGTGAACAATGAGCAGTTCTTC. The chain has TRBV2 and TRBJ2-1; 9 bases fit TRBD1. Germline-derived CDR1 and CDR2 are SNHLY and FYNNEI. With V trimmed by 5 bases and J by 5 bases, 7 bases remained unmatched. The CDR3 extends over 15 amino acids.

The chain recombines TRBV28 with TRBJ2-7; 8 bases line up with TRBD2. The CDR3 extends over 14 amino acids. Trimming cost V 5 bases and J 5 bases; bases outside gene matches: 8. Germline V gene lookup returns CDR1 MDHEN and CDR2 SYDVKM. CDR3 amino acids: CASSGGVAGNEQYF. CDR3 nucleotide sequence: TGTGCCAGCAGTGGGGGGGTAGCGGGGAACGAGCAGTACTTC.

The J gene is TRBJ2-1, the V gene TRBV7-2, with 10 bases fitting TRBD2. J was trimmed by 10 bases and V by 2 bases; bases with no gene match: 5. The V gene's germline CDR1 is SGHTA and CDR2 FQGNSA. This CDR3 contains 14 residues. The CDR3 DNA follows: TGTGCCAGCAGCTTAAGCGGGGGGGCGGAAGAGCAGTTCTTC. Amino acids: CASSLSGGAEEQFF.

This clonotype was picked up many times. The chain has TRBV18 and TRBJ2-7; D remains ambiguous. The V end was cut by 2 bases, the J end by 4 bases, with 15 bases between. Per germline, CDR1 KGHSH and CDR2 LQKENI. The length of the CDR3 is 15 residues. In DNA form, the CDR3 reads TGTGCCAGCTCACCATCCGGTGGTGCTATATACGAGCAGTACTTC. This translates into CASSPSGGAIYEQYF.

The chain has TRBV3-1 and TRBJ2-1; 7 nucleotides agree with TRBD2. The CDR3 runs to 14 residues. CDR1 is LGHDT and CDR2 is YNNKEL in the germline V gene (reference sequence). J was trimmed by 13 bases and V by 2 bases; bases with no gene match: 11. The CDR3, as DNA: TGTGCCAGCAGCCAACCGGGGGGAATTGACCGACAGTTCTTC. Encoded protein: CASSQPGGIDRQFF.

The chain links TRBV5-5 to TRBJ2-3; 10 nucleotides match TRBD2. The junction had 5 bases not matched to a gene; V was cut back by 4 bases and J by 3 bases. Germline V CDR1 and CDR2: SGHKS, YYEKEE (reference sequence). The CDR3 spans 15 residues. As DNA, the CDR3 is TGTGCCAGCAGCGCCGGGACTAGCGTGACAGATACGCAGTATTTT. It yields the protein CASSAGTSVTDTQYF.

The chain links TRBV20-1 to TRBJ2-3; 8 nucleotides align to TRBD2. The CDR3 spans 15 residues. J gave up 5 bases and V 6 bases, and 13 bases lay outside the gene matches. Germline V gene lookup returns CDR1 DFQATT and CDR2 SNEGSKA (reference sequence). The CDR3 DNA is TGCAGTGCCCCCGGGTACGGGGGGGCGGGAGATACGCAGTATTTT. Its translation: CSAPGYGGAGDTQYF.

The sample holds a few counts of this clonotype. The chain employs TRBV20-1 and TRBJ2-3, with D possibly matching TRBD2 (5 bases). Germline CDR1 reads DFQATT; CDR2 reads SNEGSKA (reference sequence). Trimming pared 0 bases from V and 0 bases from J, leaving 7 bases between. The CDR3 has 14 residues. The CDR3 region has the DNA TGCAGTGCTAGAGATCGGGGTAGCACAGATACGCAGTATTTT. Translating gives CSARDRGSTDTQYF.

The chain is built from TRBV5-1 and TRBJ2-7, with D perhaps matching TRBD1 (6 bases). Trimming cost V 0 bases and J 6 bases, with 19 bases left between them. Germline CDR1 and CDR2: SGHRS and YFSETQ. This CDR3 has 16 residues. CDR3 residues: CASSLEAPQTGLEQYF. The CDR3 bases are TGCGCCAGCAGCTTGGAGGCCCCCCAAACAGGGCTCGAGCAGTACTTC.

The chain carries TRBV6-1 and TRBJ2-3; 12 bases are shared with TRBD2. The CDR3 consists of 17 residues. With V trimmed by 5 bases and J by 4 bases, 10 bases remained unmatched. Per the germline V gene, CDR1 is MNHNS and CDR2 is SASEGT. CDR3 bases: TGTGCCAGCAGTCGCCCCCCTAGCGGGGGGGCCCCAGATACGCAGTATTTT. This gives the protein CASSRPPSGGAPDTQYF.

The gene calls are TRBV4-1 and TRBJ2-3; 11 bases are shared with TRBD2. This CDR3 region has 17 residues. V was clipped by 0 bases and J by 3 bases; unmatched bases: 5. The V gene's germline CDR1 is MGHRA and CDR2 YSYEKL. The chain's CDR3 is CASSQEWLAGGTDTQYF. The CDR3 region has the DNA TGCGCCAGCAGCCAAGAATGGCTAGCGGGGGGTACAGATACGCAGTATTTT.

The chain uses TRBV10-3 and TRBJ2-1; no clear D. The CDR3 extends over 16 amino acids. The V end was cut by 2 bases, the J end by 7 bases, with 18 bases between. The germline gives CDR1 ENHRY, CDR2 SYGVKD. The CDR3 here is CAISEVAQASGNEQFF. In DNA, the CDR3 is TGTGCCATCAGTGAGGTCGCTCAAGCGTCCGGGAATGAGCAGTTCTTC.

The chain joins TRBV28 to TRBJ1-2; 8 bases match TRBD1. The germline V gene encodes CDR1 MDHEN and CDR2 SYDVKM. The CDR3 has 12 residues. V shed 6 bases, J shed 7 bases, and the junction held 4 bases outside the gene matches. In nucleotides, the CDR3 is TGTGCCAGCAGCGCAGGGGGCGGTGGCTACACCTTC. The encoded protein is CASSAGGGGYTF.

The chain carries TRBV20-1 and TRBJ2-1; D gene ambiguous. This CDR3 spans 10 amino acids. Germline V lookup: CDR1 DFQATT, CDR2 SNEGSKA (reference sequence). The V gene lost 6 bases and the J gene lost 9 bases, with 9 bases spanning the gap. The CDR3 protein is CSARQREQFF. The CDR3, as DNA: TGCAGTGCCCGGCAGCGTGAGCAGTTCTTC.

The chain has TRBV7-2 and TRBJ2-7; TRBD2 agrees at 8 bases. There are 15 residues in the CDR3. J was trimmed by 0 bases and V by 4 bases; bases with no gene match: 5. Germline CDR1 and CDR2: SGHTA and FQGNSA. The CDR3 DNA is TGTGCCAGCAGCTCCCGGGGGGGGAGCTCCTACGAGCAGTACTTC. It yields the protein CASSSRGGSSYEQYF.

This clonotype was seen more than once but under ten times. The rearrangement joins TRBV7-2 to TRBJ2-5; D is unresolved. Trimming took off 3 bases at V and 2 bases at J, with 7 bases between the two ends. From germline, CDR1 is SGHTA and CDR2 FQGNSA. This CDR3 has 13 amino acids. The CDR3 sequence is CASSFNRQETQYF. CDR3 sequence (DNA): TGTGCCAGCAGCTTTAACAGACAAGAGACCCAGTACTTC.

This chain links TRBV11-2 with TRBJ1-1; tentative D call: TRBD1 (5 bases). Germline loops: CDR1 SGHAT, CDR2 FQNNGV. This CDR3 has 13 residues. Trimming cost V 5 bases and J 7 bases, with 14 bases left between them. CDR3 loop: CASSPGGGVEAFF. CDR3 in DNA: TGTGCCAGCAGCCCGGGGGGTGGGGTTGAAGCTTTCTTT.

This clonotype was recorded once. V gene TRBV28 combines with J gene TRBJ2-7; 8 positions match TRBD1. The CDR3 runs 15 residues. Germline values: CDR1 MDHEN, CDR2 SYDVKM. Unmatched junction bases numbered 10, after V lost 8 bases and J lost 1 base. The CDR3 sequence: CASGLLGQESYEQYF. CDR3 coding DNA: TGTGCCAGCGGGCTCCTGGGACAGGAGTCCTACGAGCAGTACTTC.

The chain combines TRBV14 with TRBJ1-1, with D hard to call. Germline lookup yields CDR1 SGHDN and CDR2 FVKESK. With 1 base removed from V and 3 bases from J, the gap between germline ends came to 6 bases. The CDR3 is 13 amino acids. The CDR3 DNA sequence: TGTGCCAGCAGCCAAGTTAAAGACACTGAAGCTTTCTTT. Protein: CASSQVKDTEAFF.

This chain links TRBV7-8 with TRBJ2-6, with D possibly TRBD2 on 5 matching bases. Trimming pared 4 bases from V and 0 bases from J, leaving 16 bases between. Germline loops: CDR1 SGHVS, CDR2 FQNEAQ. This CDR3 comprises 18 residues. The CDR3: CASSSTRGISSGANVLTF. The CDR3 DNA reads TGTGCCAGCAGCTCGACCCGGGGTATTAGCTCTGGGGCCAACGTCCTGACTTTC. The full variable domain, completed using reference TRBV7-8 and TRBJ2-6, is GAGVSQSPRYKVAKRGQDVALRCDPISGHVSLFWYQQALGQGPEFLTYFQNEAQLDKSGLPSDRFFAERPEGSVSTLKIQRTQQEDSAVYLCASSSTRGISSGANVLTFGAGSRLTVL.

The chain couples TRBV12-5 to TRBJ1-4; D not resolved. Germline-derived CDR1 and CDR2 are LGHNT and FRNRAP. Trimming removed 5 bases from V and 6 bases from J, with 16 bases in between. This CDR3 spans 15 amino acids. CDR3 region: CASGPAGALHEKLFF. In DNA, the CDR3 is TGTGCTAGTGGTCCCGCGGGAGCCCTTCATGAAAAACTGTTTTTT.

This clonotype was detected a few times. The V call is TRBV4-1, the J call TRBJ2-5; 7 bases match TRBD2. V shed 0 bases and J 1 base; nucleotides not matched to a gene: 8. This CDR3 spans 17 amino acids. From germline, CDR1 is MGHRA and CDR2 YSYEKL. This CDR3 is CASSQDPAGGGQETQYF. The CDR3 DNA sequence: TGCGCCAGCAGCCAAGACCCTGCAGGCGGGGGCCAAGAGACCCAGTACTTC.

The chain recombines TRBV5-1 with TRBJ2-5, with 11 bases that match TRBD1. The CDR3 totals 15 residues. With V trimmed by 3 bases and J by 4 bases, 5 bases remained unmatched. Germline CDR1 reads SGHRS; CDR2 reads YFSETQ. In DNA, the CDR3 is TGCGCCAGCAGCTACGCCGGGACAGGGGGAGAGACCCAGTACTTC. Translated: CASSYAGTGGETQYF.

V and J are TRBV6-6 and TRBJ1-4, with a tentative D call TRBD1 (6 bases). The germline CDR1 and CDR2 sequences are MNHNY and SVGAGI (reference sequence). This CDR3 is 15 amino acids long. The V gene lost 5 bases and the J gene lost 5 bases, with 15 bases spanning the gap. CDR3 DNA sequence: TGTGCCAGCAGTACCGAGGGGGATTGGAATGAAAAACTGTTTTTT. Translation: CASSTEGDWNEKLFF.

The rearrangement joins TRBV27 to TRBJ2-3; D call uncertain. V was pared by 6 bases and J by 1 base, with 11 bases between. CDR3 length: 14 residues. Germline CDR1 reads MNHEY; CDR2 reads SMNVEV (reference sequence). The CDR3 sequence is CASRRSFGTDTQYF. CDR3 nucleotide sequence: TGTGCCAGCAGACGATCCTTTGGCACAGATACGCAGTATTTT.

The V call is TRBV15, the J call TRBJ2-3; D unresolved. In germline, CDR1 is LNHNV, CDR2 YYDKDF (reference sequence). V was cut by 0 bases and J by 6 bases, with 7 bases left in between. The CDR3 sequence is 13 residues long. In DNA, the CDR3 is TGTGCCACCAGCAGAGATCGTTGGGATACGCAGTATTTT. This gives the protein CATSRDRWDTQYF.

This clonotype was found a few times. The gene calls are TRBV4-2 and TRBJ2-1, with 8 bases that match TRBD2. The CDR3 totals 16 residues. The germline gives CDR1 LGHNA, CDR2 YNFKEQ. Trimming took 0 bases from V and 10 from J; bases not matched to a gene: 11. CDR3 coding DNA: TGTGCCAGCAGCCAAGATGAGCGGGGGAAATTTTTGGAGCAGTTCTTC. Amino acid sequence: CASSQDERGKFLEQFF.

This clonotype has only a few counts. The V gene is TRBV12-3 or TRBV12-4, the J gene TRBJ2-2; unclear D gene. CDR3 length: 14 residues. The V end lost 5 bases, the J end lost 1 base, and 8 bases lay between the germline ends. The CDR3 DNA sequence: TGTGCCAGCAGTGCCCGCTTGAACACCGGGGAGCTGTTTTTT. This translates into CASSARLNTGELFF.